Sequencing of this T cell receptor (beta chain) was carried out in a study of radiation and T cells in renal cell carcinoma. Documented time point: blood 4 weeks post-SBRT, at nephrectomy. Specified treatment: 15 Gy SBRT to primary tumor, nephrectomy 4 weeks later. Nephrectomy followed 15 Gy stereotactic body radiation by 4 weeks. Clear cell pathology was present in this patient's renal cell carcinoma. TCRdb keeps only in-frame clones here, not all; method: immunoSEQ multiplex PCR. The sample records around 77,000 clones, over 80% being singletons. This CDR3 comprises 17 residues. Germline values: CDR1 LNHDA, CDR2 SQIVND (reference sequence). Trimming pared 6 bases from V and 0 bases from J, leaving 18 bases between.

The sample was blood, taken from a patient whose treatment included radiotherapy and nephrectomy. This chain connects TRBV19 to TRBJ1-3; unclear D gene. The sequence was obtained from a woman aged 60-70 years with renal cell carcinoma. CDR3 DNA: TGTGCCAGTAGCCCAATGAGGTTACAGCTCTCTGGAAACACCATATATTTT. As protein: CASSPMRLQLSGNTIYF.